The 19 T cell receptor beta chains listed next were all sequenced from one sample in a study of tumor and adjacent non-tumor tissue in lung cancer. The library came from three nested PCR rounds adapted from ARM-PCR protocols. TCRdb ran MiXCR on the multiplex PCR reads and lists one entry per CDR3 protein. Counted here are approximately 47,000 distinct CDR3 sequences, 60% to 65% occurring once; the ten biggest clones make up approximately 28%. This sample's RNA came from whole unsorted tissue. The normal lung tissue was taken more than 3 cm from the tumor edge. The sequenced material came from distant non-tumor lung tissue. Receptor source: a woman aged 70-85 years with non-small cell lung cancer.

Sample share makes this clonotype medium-sized. CDR3 in amino acids: CAWSEFRLDQPQHF. The CDR3 bases are TGTGCCTGGAGTGAGTTTCGACTCGATCAGCCCCAGCATTTT. The rearrangement uses TRBV30 and TRBJ1-5; D not resolved. There are 14 residues in the CDR3. CDR1 and CDR2 from the germline V gene are GTSNPN and SVGIG (reference sequence). The V end was cut by 1 base, the J end by 5 bases, with 12 bases between.

This clonotype was observed at least ten times. DNA of the CDR3: TGCGCCAGCAGCTTACAGGCGACAGGGAACGGGGAGACCCAGTACTTC. Protein: CASSLQATGNGETQYF. This chain connects TRBV5-1 to TRBJ2-5; 7 nucleotides agree with TRBD1. The CDR3 runs to 16 residues. Germline CDR1 SGHRS, CDR2 YFSETQ. Germline trimming cut 2 bases from V and 5 bases from J; bases unmatched to any gene: 12.

Of note for this clonotype: One end of the junction is discordant with germline, which a read error may explain. This rearrangement joins TRBV12-3 or TRBV12-4 to TRBJ2-2; a weak D match, TRBD1 (6 bases). This CDR3 is 15 amino acids long. The CDR3 region is CASSLMQGRTRELFF. In DNA form, the CDR3 reads TGTGCCAGTAGTTTAATGCAGGGGCGAACCCGGGAGCTGTTTTTT.

Notes on this clonotype: Sequence at one end of the junction differs from germline and may be a read error. V and J are TRBV4-1 and TRBJ2-4; TRBD1 is a possible D gene (6 bases). The germline CDR1 and CDR2 sequences are MGHRA and YSYEKL. The CDR3 is 14 amino acids. CDR3 in amino acids: CASSFGPGWDIHYF. CDR3 nucleotides: TGCGCCAGCAGCTTCGGACCTGGGTGGGACATTCATTACTTC.

This clonotype ranks as medium-sized. An end of the junction differs from the germline gene, which may be a read error. The chain employs TRBV29-1 and TRBJ2-1; 11 nucleotides agree with TRBD2. CDR3 length: 15 amino acids. Per the germline V gene, CDR1 is SQVTM and CDR2 is ANQGSEA. CDR3 amino acids: CSVERLAGPNGPHIF. For the CDR3, the DNA is TGCAGCGTTGAAAGACTAGCGGGACCCAACGGTCCTCATATCTTC.

About this clonotype: At one boundary the junction diverges from the germline segment, which might be a read error. The chain is built from TRBV29-1 and TRBJ1-1, with 11 bases that match TRBD1. CDR1 and CDR2 from the germline V gene are SQVTM and ANQGSEA. The length of the CDR3 is 15 residues. The DNA for the CDR3 is TGCAGCGTGGGTCCCGGACAGGGGGCGAGGACTGATGCTTTCTTT. Translated, it gives CSVGPGQGARTDAFF.

A word on this clonotype: Compared with germline, one end of the junction differs, possibly owing to a read error. This chain links TRBV11-1 with TRBJ1-2, with D uncertain. The CDR3 has 14 amino acids. From germline, CDR1 is SGHAT and CDR2 FQDESV (reference sequence). CDR3 region: CASSHSGVGYGCTF. The CDR3, as DNA: TGTGCCAGCAGTCATTCGGGAGTTGGCTATGGCTGCACTTTT. Drawing the rest from reference TRBV11-1 and TRBJ1-2, the complete variable domain is EAEVAQSPRYKITEKSQAVAFWCDPISGHATLYWYRQILGQGPELLVQFQDESVVDDSQLPKDRFSAERLKGVDSTLKIQPAELGDSAMYLCASSHSGVGYGCTFGSGTRLTVV.

As for this clonotype: The conserved closing phenylalanine or tryptophan is absent in this CDR3, likely reflecting a read error. The DNA is left out, because the CDR3 cannot be placed on it with certainty; the CDR3 is given as TCRdb lists it. The V and J genes are TRBV6-6 and TRBJ2-3; the DNA was not used to check the table's D call, TRBD1. The CDR3 extends over 15 residues, inclusive of both ends. The germline V gene encodes CDR1 MNHNY and CDR2 SVGAGI (reference sequence). The CDR3 sequence: CASSSGTGGADTRYS.

With respect to this clonotype: The CDR3 ends on some other residue instead of the conserved phenylalanine or tryptophan, so this is likely a read error. The chain employs TRBV5-1 and TRBJ1-1; possible D gene TRBD1, 6 bases. The CDR3 contains 15 residues. The germline V and J ends were trimmed by 0 bases and 8 bases, with 17 bases remaining between them. Germline CDR1 reads SGHRS; CDR2 reads YFSETQ. The DNA for the CDR3 is TGCGCCAGCAGCTTGGCCTCCCGCAGGGGTGGAGAAGCTTTCTTG. Its protein product is CASSLASRRGGEAFL.

About this clonotype itself: The germline gene is not matched at one end of the junction; a read error may be the cause. This chain connects TRBV20-1 to TRBJ2-5; TRBD2 matches 8 bases. The CDR3 contains 16 residues. Germline V gene lookup returns CDR1 DFQATT and CDR2 SNEGSKA (reference sequence). The DNA for the CDR3 is TGCAGTGCCGACATACCAGCGGGAGAAGGACAAGAGACCCATTACTTC. As protein: CSADIPAGEGQETHYF.

This clonotype was counted many times. The J gene is TRBJ2-5, the V gene TRBV4-1; D gene unclear. Trimming left V 3 bases short and J 7 bases short, with 6 bases between. Germline V gives CDR1 MGHRA, CDR2 YSYEKL. The CDR3 runs 11 residues. CDR3 nucleotide sequence: TGCGCCAGCAGCCAGGCTAGGACCCAGTACTTC. It translates to CASSQARTQYF.

This clonotype was found many times. The chain couples TRBV28 to TRBJ1-5; no reliable D call. CDR3 size: 13 residues. V was cut by 3 bases and J by 4 bases, with 7 bases left in between. Germline loops: CDR1 MDHEN, CDR2 SYDVKM. CDR3 in DNA: TGTGCCAGCAGTTTGGACTCTAATCAGCCCCAGCATTTT. Protein sequence: CASSLDSNQPQHF. Combining the CDR3 with reference TRBV28 and TRBJ1-5 gives the whole variable domain DVKVTQSSRYLVKRTGEKVFLECVQDMDHENMFWYRQDPGLGLRLIYFSYDVKMKEKGDIPEGYSVSREKKERFSLILESASTNQTSMYLCASSLDSNQPQHFGDGTRLSIL.

This clonotype was picked up a small number of times. The chain recombines TRBV20-1 with TRBJ1-1; D not resolved. Germline V CDR1 and CDR2: DFQATT, SNEGSKA (reference sequence). Trimming took 1 base from V and 10 from J, leaving 19 bases between them. The CDR3 sequence is 14 residues long. The CDR3 spells CSARAIRGFQAAFF. The CDR3 DNA is TGCAGTGCTAGAGCCATAAGAGGGTTCCAGGCAGCTTTCTTT.

Regarding this clonotype: At one boundary the junction diverges from the germline segment, which might be a read error. The V call is TRBV11-1, the J call TRBJ2-1; perhaps TRBD2 as D (6 bases). This CDR3 spans 16 amino acids. CDR1 SGHAT and CDR2 FQDESV come from the germline V gene (reference sequence). The CDR3 region is CASSLAQAGQYNEQFF. The DNA of the CDR3 is TGTGCCAGTAGCTTAGCCCAAGCGGGCCAGTACAATGAGCAGTTCTTC.

As regards this clonotype: This may arise from a read error, as a much more abundant clone is one base away. This chain connects TRBV28 to TRBJ1-2; tentatively, D is TRBD1 (5 bases). The CDR3 has 13 residues. Trimming took 10 bases from V and 5 from J, leaving 17 bases between them. Germline loops: CDR1 MDHEN, CDR2 SYDVKM. CDR3 sequence (DNA): TGTGCCAACAGAACCGGGACCCGGTATGGCTACACCTTC. Encoded protein: CANRTGTRYGYTF.

With respect to this clonotype: A much more abundant neighbour one base away suggests this may be a read error. This chain uses TRBV5-6 with TRBJ1-1; no clear D. The germline V gene has CDR1 SGHDT and CDR2 YYEEEE. The CDR3 runs 13 residues. CDR3 sequence (DNA): TGTGCCAGCAGCTTATACACGAACATTGAAGCTTTCTTT. Protein: CASSLYTNIEAFF.

The chain links TRBV19 to TRBJ1-1, with D hard to call. Trimming shortened V by 3 bases and J by 0 bases, and 5 bases separated the two germline ends. Germline V gives CDR1 LNHDA, CDR2 SQIVND (reference sequence). The CDR3 contains 13 residues. For the CDR3, the DNA is TGTGCCAGTAGTATTAGGGTGAACACTGAAGCTTTCTTT. The encoded protein is CASSIRVNTEAFF.

As to this clonotype: Lacking the conserved final phenylalanine or tryptophan, this CDR3 likely reflects a read error. The limits of the CDR3 on the DNA are not certain, so only TCRdb's listed CDR3 is given. The chain links TRBV29-1 to TRBJ2-7; the DNA was not compared with TRBD1, the D call given in the table. The CDR3 region is 11 residues in length, termini included. Looked up from germline, CDR1 is SQVTM and CDR2 is ANQGSEA. The CDR3 loop is CSVLDPGEQYY.

Comments on this clonotype: The junction departs from germline at one end; a sequencing error may be responsible. The rearrangement uses TRBV28 and TRBJ1-4; 11 bases align to TRBD1. There are 14 residues in the CDR3. In germline, CDR1 is MDHEN, CDR2 SYDVKM. CDR3 nucleotide sequence: TGTGCCAACAGTTTGGACAGGGGGCGCGTTCTTCTGTTTTTT. This codes for CANSLDRGRVLLFF.